This passage covers 20 T cell receptor beta chains from one sample sequenced in a study of shared clonotypes between healthy human individuals. This table comes from immunoSEQ multiplex PCR, and its TCRdb copy is limited to in-frame clones, with some not included. The table has hundreds of thousands of clones, 73% seen once. Sequencing was performed on memory CD4+ T cells sorted from blood. Subset denoted: CD45RA-negative fraction. Receptor source: a woman aged 25 to 39 in good health.

V and J are TRBV7-2 and TRBJ2-5; no clear D. The CDR3 totals 14 residues. Germline V gene sequence: CDR1 SGHTA, CDR2 FQGNSA. V dropped 1 base and J dropped 6 bases, with 12 bases sitting between them. The CDR3 bases are TGTGCCAGCAGCTTAGAGATTGTCGGAAAGACCCAGTACTTC. Its translation is CASSLEIVGKTQYF.

The gene calls are TRBV4-2 and TRBJ2-2; 7 bases align to TRBD1. There are 15 residues in the CDR3. The J segment lost 2 bases and the V segment lost 3 bases, leaving 3 bases of the junction unmatched. The germline V gene encodes CDR1 LGHNA and CDR2 YNFKEQ. The CDR3 loop reads CASSHRDSNTGELFF. The CDR3 DNA follows: TGTGCCAGCAGCCACCGGGACAGCAACACCGGGGAGCTGTTTTTT.

The gene calls are TRBV30 and TRBJ2-6; D is perhaps TRBD1 (5 bases). Looked up from germline, CDR1 is GTSNPN and CDR2 is SVGIG (reference sequence). This CDR3 spans 14 amino acids. The CDR3 is CAGQGGSGANVLTF. The CDR3 bases are TGTGCGGGGCAGGGTGGCTCTGGGGCCAACGTCCTGACTTTC.

The J gene is TRBJ2-7, the V gene TRBV9; D is unclear. The CDR3 consists of 15 residues. Germline V gene sequence: CDR1 SGDLS, CDR2 YYNGEE. V lost 4 bases, J lost 2 bases, and 16 bases lay in between. CDR3 DNA sequence: TGTGCCAGCAGCCCTCAAAGCTCGGCGCCCTACGAGCAGTACTTC. Residues: CASSPQSSAPYEQYF.

The chain couples TRBV6-1 to TRBJ1-1, with TRBD1 identical over 9 bases. The J segment lost 2 bases and the V segment lost 3 bases, leaving 4 bases of the junction unmatched. Germline CDR1 and CDR2: MNHNS and SASEGT. The CDR3 consists of 15 residues. CDR3: CASSDQTGGNTEAFF. The CDR3 DNA reads as TGTGCCAGCAGTGACCAGACAGGGGGTAACACTGAAGCTTTCTTT.

The J gene is TRBJ1-5, the V gene TRBV25-1; 10 nucleotides match TRBD1. V was clipped by 4 bases and J by 2 bases; unmatched bases: 2. The CDR3 covers 15 residues. CDR1 MGHDK and CDR2 SYGVNS come from the germline V gene. CDR3 sequence reads: CASSGGQGGNQPQHF. Here the CDR3 DNA reads TGTGCCAGCAGTGGAGGACAGGGGGGCAATCAGCCCCAGCATTTT. Based on the CDR3 plus reference TRBV25-1 and TRBJ1-5, the full variable domain is EADIYQTPRYLVIGTGKKITLECSQTMGHDKMYWYQQDPGMELHLIHYSYGVNSTEKGDLSSESTVSRIRTEHFPLTLESARPSHTSQYLCASSGGQGGNQPQHFGDGTRLSIL.

This chain joins TRBV21-1 and TRBJ1-5. TRBV21-1 is recorded as a pseudogene. The CDR3 is made up of 17 amino acids. CDR3 bases: TGTGCCAGCAGCAAAGGGGGAGGCTCAGGGTTCAATCAGCCCCAGCATTTT. Translated, it gives CASSKGGGSGFNQPQHF.

As concerns this clone: Other DNA sequences within the sample encode an identical CDR3. The V gene is TRBV11-2, the J gene TRBJ1-5, with 9 bases fitting TRBD1. Germline V lookup: CDR1 SGHAT, CDR2 FQNNGV. The V segment lost 3 bases and the J segment 3 bases; nucleotides outside the gene matches: 3. CDR3 length equals 15 residues. CDR3 DNA: TGTGCCAGCAGCTTGGGGGACAGGGTCAATCAGCCCCAGCATTTT. This codes for CASSLGDRVNQPQHF. Complete variable domain (other parts from reference TRBV11-2 and TRBJ1-5): EAGVAQSPRYKIIEKRQSVAFWCNPISGHATLYWYQQILGQGPKLLIQFQNNGVVDDSQLPKDRFSAERLKGVDSTLKIQPAKLEDSAVYLCASSLGDRVNQPQHFGDGTRLSIL.

J is TRBJ2-7 and V is TRBV10-3, with 7 positions matching TRBD1. The V gene's germline CDR1 is ENHRY and CDR2 SYGVKD. The length of the CDR3 is 14 residues. Trimming took 6 bases from V and 7 from J; bases not matched to a gene: 12. This CDR3 is CAIRPGTVSWEQYF. For the CDR3, the DNA is TGTGCCATCAGACCTGGGACAGTCTCGTGGGAGCAGTACTTC.

The V call is TRBV28, the J call TRBJ1-2, with D perhaps matching TRBD1 (5 bases). Germline assignment: CDR1 MDHEN and CDR2 SYDVKM. Trimming pared 7 bases from V and 2 bases from J, leaving 11 bases between. The CDR3 is 13 amino acids. This CDR3 reads CASTRGFNYGYTF. In nucleotides, the CDR3 is TGTGCCAGCACGAGGGGCTTCAACTATGGCTACACCTTC.

Regarding this clone: Other DNA sequences within the sample encode an identical CDR3. V gene TRBV20-1 combines with J gene TRBJ1-2; D call uncertain. The CDR3 spans 11 residues. Deletions cut 3 bases from V and 2 bases from J, with 4 bases between. The germline V gene encodes CDR1 DFQATT and CDR2 SNEGSKA (reference sequence). DNA for the CDR3: TGCAGTGCTAGGGCGAACTATGGCTACACCTTC. This gives the protein CSARANYGYTF.

The chain combines TRBV5-4 with TRBJ1-1, with D perhaps TRBD1 (6 bases). The CDR3 runs 15 residues. The V gene lost 4 bases and the J gene lost 4 bases, with 17 bases spanning the gap. The V gene's germline CDR1 is SGHNT and CDR2 YYREEE (reference sequence). The CDR3 DNA follows: TGTGCCAGCAGCAAAGAGGGGGACTCGGGCACTGAAGCTTTCTTT. Translation: CASSKEGDSGTEAFF.

The V and J genes are TRBV29-1 and TRBJ2-3, with unresolved D. Germline V gene sequence: CDR1 SQVTM, CDR2 ANQGSEA. The V gene lost 4 bases and the J gene lost 3 bases, with 14 bases spanning the gap. The CDR3 covers 14 residues. This chain's CDR3 is CSVVQAFVTDTQYF. CDR3 sequence (DNA): TGCAGCGTTGTGCAGGCATTTGTAACAGATACGCAGTATTTT.

The genes are TRBV28 and TRBJ2-7; TRBD1 matches at 8 bases. The CDR3 contains 14 residues. Germline V gives CDR1 MDHEN, CDR2 SYDVKM. With 5 bases clipped from V and 7 bases from J, the junction kept 10 bases outside the gene matches. CDR3 DNA: TGTGCCAGCAGTGCGACAGGGGCTTTGAGTGAGCAGTACTTC. Translation: CASSATGALSEQYF. The whole variable domain, remainder taken from reference TRBV28 and TRBJ2-7, is DVKVTQSSRYLVKRTGEKVFLECVQDMDHENMFWYRQDPGLGLRLIYFSYDVKMKEKGDIPEGYSVSREKKERFSLILESASTNQTSMYLCASSATGALSEQYFGPGTRLTVT.

The chain couples TRBV18 to TRBJ2-7; D is undetermined. Germline assignment: CDR1 KGHSH and CDR2 LQKENI. The CDR3 length is 14 residues. V lost 6 bases and J 2 bases, leaving 14 bases between the germline ends. CDR3 loop: CASSALGSPYEQYF. The CDR3 region has the DNA TGTGCCAGCTCGGCCTTAGGGTCGCCCTACGAGCAGTACTTC. The entire variable domain, with the rest obtained from reference TRBV18 and TRBJ2-7, is as follows: NAGVMQNPRHLVRRRGQEARLRCSPMKGHSHVYWYRQLPEEGLKFMVYLQKENIIDESGMPKERFSAEFPKEGPSILRIQQVVRGDSAAYFCASSALGSPYEQYFGPGTRLTVT.

In this sample, this clone turned up once. This chain uses TRBV4-2 with TRBJ1-3; D is unclear. V lost 1 base to trimming and J lost 0 bases, with 10 bases between them. CDR3 length equals 16 residues. Germline CDR1 and CDR2: LGHNA and YNFKEQ. CDR3 nucleotides: TGTGCCAGCAGCCAAGCAGCGCAGGCCTCTGGAAACACCATATATTTT. This codes for CASSQAAQASGNTIYF.

V gene TRBV9 combines with J gene TRBJ2-2; TRBD1 agrees at 8 bases. V gave up 3 bases and J gave up 7 bases; unmatched junction bases: 5. The CDR3 length is 14 residues. Per the germline V gene, CDR1 is SGDLS and CDR2 is YYNGEE. The CDR3 DNA sequence: TGTGCCAGCAGCGCAGGGGGCTTGGTCGGGGAGCTGTTTTTT. It yields the protein CASSAGGLVGELFF.

This chain uses TRBV10-3 with TRBJ1-2; the D gene is possibly TRBD1 (6 bases). V was trimmed by 5 bases and J by 3 bases, leaving 10 bases between them. This CDR3 region has 13 residues. Germline V gene lookup returns CDR1 ENHRY and CDR2 SYGVKD. CDR3 residues: CAISQGLDYGYTF. The CDR3 nucleotides read TGTGCCATCAGTCAGGGGTTGGACTATGGCTACACCTTC.

Of note for this clone: Different DNA sequences within this sample yield the same CDR3. The V gene is TRBV5-1, the J gene TRBJ2-7, with 7 bases fitting TRBD1. Losses at the gene ends were 2 bases for V and 2 bases for J; bases not matched to a gene: 7. The CDR3 runs to 15 residues. In germline, CDR1 is SGHRS, CDR2 YFSETQ. CDR3 in amino acids: CASSLDPGQTYEQYF. The CDR3 coding sequence is TGCGCCAGCAGCTTAGATCCGGGACAGACCTACGAGCAGTACTTC.

The chain couples TRBV4-1 to TRBJ2-2; D unresolved. This CDR3 comprises 16 residues. Per the germline V gene, CDR1 is MGHRA and CDR2 is YSYEKL. The V gene lost 1 base and the J gene lost 0 bases, with 9 bases spanning the gap. CDR3 residues: CASSQGGGPNTGELFF. Here the CDR3 DNA reads TGCGCCAGCAGCCAAGGAGGTGGGCCGAACACCGGGGAGCTGTTTTTT.